Listed here are 22 T cell receptor beta chains from one sample, sequenced in a study of shared clonotypes between healthy human individuals. The method was immunoSEQ multiplex PCR; TCRdb's version includes in-frame clones alone and lacks a portion of them. The sample consists of millions of clones, 85% to 95% of them appearing once. Sequenced sample: naive CD4+ T cells from PBMCs. Subset here: CD45RA+ positively selected. The receptors were gathered from a man between 18 and 35 years old in good health. Some clones in this sample may be carry-over from other donors' samples.

J is TRBJ2-3 and V is TRBV5-5, with 8 positions matching TRBD2. The CDR3 runs to 15 residues. Germline loops: CDR1 SGHKS, CDR2 YYEKEE (reference sequence). Losses at the gene ends were 2 bases for V and 4 bases for J; bases not matched to a gene: 6. The CDR3 loop reads CASSFGTSGADTQYF. CDR3 in DNA: TGTGCCAGCAGCTTTGGGACTAGTGGGGCAGATACGCAGTATTTT.

This rearrangement joins TRBV5-1 to TRBJ2-6; 7 bases match TRBD1. This CDR3 region has 17 residues. Trimming removed 3 bases from V and 0 bases from J; junction bases left unmatched: 6. Germline CDR1 is SGHRS and CDR2 is YFSETQ. CDR3 region: CASSWDSPISGANVLTF. The DNA for the CDR3 is TGCGCCAGCAGCTGGGACAGTCCCATCTCTGGGGCCAACGTCCTGACTTTC.

Concerning this clone: Other DNA sequences in the sample encode the same CDR3. CDR3 nucleotide sequence: TGTGCCAGCAGTTCTAGCGGGACATCCTACAATGAGCAGTTCTTC. Amino acid sequence: CASSSSGTSYNEQFF. The chain carries TRBV11-3 and TRBJ2-1, with 9 positions matching TRBD2. V dropped 6 bases and J dropped 1; count of bases not matched to a gene: 4. Germline CDR1 reads SGHNT; CDR2 reads YENEEA. The CDR3 loop spans 15 amino acids.

The chain uses TRBV2 and TRBJ2-1; the D is unclear. Germline CDR1 is SNHLY and CDR2 is FYNNEI. CDR3 size: 13 residues. Between the trimmed V and J ends, which lost 8 bases and 3 bases, there was a span of 11 bases. The CDR3 is CASQFIDYNEQFF. CDR3 sequence (DNA): TGTGCCAGCCAGTTTATTGACTACAATGAGCAGTTCTTC.

This chain joins TRBV27 and TRBJ1-2; the D is unclear. V lost 6 bases and J lost 2, with 13 bases in between. The CDR3 runs to 14 residues. Germline V CDR1 and CDR2: MNHEY, SMNVEV (reference sequence). The CDR3 spells CASSRPGRNYGYTF. The CDR3 DNA reads as TGTGCCAGCAGCCGCCCGGGTCGAAACTATGGCTACACCTTC.

The CDR3 DNA sequence: TGTGCCAGCGCGGAGGGGGGGGCAGGCCCGGAAGAGACCCAGTACTTC. Protein sequence: CASAEGGAGPEETQYF. The chain uses TRBV28 and TRBJ2-5; maybe TRBD2 (7 bases). Trimming shortened V by 8 bases and J by 3 bases, and 22 bases separated the two germline ends. Germline CDR1 reads MDHEN; CDR2 reads SYDVKM. The CDR3 covers 16 residues.

The V call is TRBV29-1, the J call TRBJ1-1; TRBD1 agrees at 7 bases. Per the germline V gene, CDR1 is SQVTM and CDR2 is ANQGSEA. With V trimmed by 5 bases and J by 6 bases, 9 bases remained unmatched. This CDR3 has 13 residues. CDR3: CSVQDRTPSEAFF. The CDR3 region has the DNA TGCAGCGTTCAGGACAGGACCCCGTCTGAAGCTTTCTTT.

The chain combines TRBV6-6 with TRBJ2-5, with TRBD2 as a possible D gene (6 bases). CDR3 length: 14 residues. CDR1 is MNHNY and CDR2 is SVGAGI in the germline V gene (reference sequence). The V and J ends lost 0 bases and 4 bases respectively, with 9 bases between them. In nucleotides, the CDR3 is TGTGCCAGCAGTTACTCTGGGGGGTCAGAGACCCAGTACTTC. Its translation: CASSYSGGSETQYF.

In its sample, this clone was seen a few times. This rearrangement joins TRBV5-1 to TRBJ1-2; D remains ambiguous. V was clipped by 0 bases and J by 4 bases, with 4 bases between them. CDR1 is SGHRS and CDR2 is YFSETQ in the germline V gene. This CDR3 has 12 residues. The CDR3 coding sequence is TGCGCCAGCAGCTTGGAGAGCTATGGCTACACCTTC. It codes for CASSLESYGYTF. The full variable domain, completed using reference TRBV5-1 and TRBJ1-2, is KAGVTQTPRYLIKTRGQQVTLSCSPISGHRSVSWYQQTPGQGLQFLFEYFSETQRNKGNFPGRFSGRQFSNSRSEMNVSTLELGDSALYLCASSLESYGYTFGSGTRLTVV.

This sequence joins TRBV28 and TRBJ1-2, with TRBD1 identical over 8 bases. The CDR3 runs 14 residues. Germline trimming cut 6 bases from V and 4 bases from J; bases unmatched to any gene: 7. The germline V gene encodes CDR1 MDHEN and CDR2 SYDVKM. The CDR3 is CASSIRGRGYGYTF. In DNA form, the CDR3 reads TGTGCCAGCAGCATCAGGGGGCGAGGCTATGGCTACACCTTC.

The chain has TRBV11-2 and TRBJ2-3, with 7 bases matching TRBD2. V lost 7 bases to trimming and J lost 4 bases; unmatched junction nucleotides: 8. CDR3 size: 14 residues. Per the germline V gene, CDR1 is SGHAT and CDR2 is FQNNGV. CDR3 nucleotide sequence: TGTGCCAGCAACCTTAGGGCGGGAGCAGATACGCAGTATTTT. Translation gives CASNLRAGADTQYF.

This chain uses TRBV10-3 with TRBJ1-5; a weak D match, TRBD1 (5 bases). Per the germline V gene, CDR1 is ENHRY and CDR2 is SYGVKD. The CDR3 contains 13 residues. Trimming shortened V by 5 bases and J by 7 bases, and 12 bases separated the two germline ends. The CDR3 sequence: CAISPDIEQPQHF. The CDR3 DNA reads as TGTGCCATCAGTCCGGACATTGAGCAGCCCCAGCATTTT.

The V and J genes are TRBV6-6 and TRBJ1-5, with D unresolved. CDR1 is MNHNY, CDR2 SVGAGI, per germline (reference sequence). V was cut by 4 bases and J by 4 bases, with 11 bases left in between. The CDR3 length is 14 residues. The CDR3 protein is CASSSSTENQPQHF. The CDR3 DNA reads as TGTGCCAGCAGTTCATCGACTGAGAATCAGCCCCAGCATTTT.

The rearrangement links TRBV27 to TRBJ2-7; D gene unclear. In germline, CDR1 is MNHEY, CDR2 SMNVEV (reference sequence). Trimming took off 3 bases at V and 2 bases at J, with 14 bases between the two ends. CDR3 size: 15 residues. Here the CDR3 DNA reads TGTGCCAGCAGTTTTGTGGCAGGAGAAACCTACGAGCAGTACTTC. Amino acids: CASSFVAGETYEQYF.

This clone appeared once. The genes are TRBV5-1 and TRBJ2-3, with D perhaps matching TRBD1 (7 bases). V dropped 3 bases and J dropped 4 bases, with 12 bases sitting between them. The CDR3 length is 14 residues. CDR1 and CDR2 from the germline V gene are SGHRS and YFSETQ. The CDR3 nucleotides are TGCGCCAGCAGCTGGGGGGACAGCTCAGATACGCAGTATTTT. Translated: CASSWGDSSDTQYF.

V and J are TRBV4-1 and TRBJ1-2; possible D gene TRBD1, 6 bases. The CDR3 has 15 amino acids. Deletions cut 1 base from V and 4 bases from J, with 13 bases between. Germline lookup yields CDR1 MGHRA and CDR2 YSYEKL. The CDR3 reads CASSQAPQGPYGYTF. The CDR3 DNA reads as TGCGCCAGCAGCCAAGCGCCACAGGGCCCCTATGGCTACACCTTC.

CDR3 sequence (DNA): TGTGCCAGCAGTTTACGGACTAGCGGGAGTGGGGAGCTGTTTTTT. This codes for CASSLRTSGSGELFF. This chain links TRBV28 with TRBJ2-2; 13 bases are shared with TRBD2. With V trimmed by 2 bases and J by 8 bases, 2 bases remained unmatched. The CDR3 contains 15 residues. The germline CDR1 and CDR2 sequences are MDHEN and SYDVKM.

The rearrangement links TRBV28 to TRBJ2-7; D not resolved. Looked up from germline, CDR1 is MDHEN and CDR2 is SYDVKM. The CDR3 sequence is 13 residues long. V was cut by 6 bases and J by 2 bases, with 11 bases left in between. The chain's CDR3 is CASSKPIPYEQYF. The CDR3 coding sequence is TGTGCCAGCAGCAAACCTATACCCTACGAGCAGTACTTC.

A few counts support this clone. V is TRBV20-1 and J is TRBJ1-2, with D unclear. This CDR3 contains 11 residues. Trimming pared 4 bases from V and 8 bases from J, leaving 11 bases between. CDR1 and CDR2 from the germline V gene are DFQATT and SNEGSKA (reference sequence). The CDR3 DNA sequence: TGCAGTGCTATATCCACGGCCGGCTACACCTTC. It specifies CSAISTAGYTF.

V usage is TRBV5-1 and J usage is TRBJ2-3, with D unresolved. In germline, CDR1 is SGHRS, CDR2 YFSETQ. This CDR3 is 15 amino acids long. Trimming took 0 bases from V and 1 from J, leaving 9 bases between them. The DNA for the CDR3 is TGCGCCAGCAGCTTGGGTGTTGGCGGCACAGATACGCAGTATTTT. Amino acids: CASSLGVGGTDTQYF. Full variable domain (outside the CDR3, taken from reference TRBV5-1 and TRBJ2-3): KAGVTQTPRYLIKTRGQQVTLSCSPISGHRSVSWYQQTPGQGLQFLFEYFSETQRNKGNFPGRFSGRQFSNSRSEMNVSTLELGDSALYLCASSLGVGGTDTQYFGPGTRLTVL.

In DNA form, the CDR3 reads TGTGCCAGCAGTGAAGTTTTGGGTACTGAAGCTTTCTTT. It yields the protein CASSEVLGTEAFF. The chain combines TRBV6-1 with TRBJ1-1; no reliable D call. There are 13 residues in the CDR3. The ends were cut back, 1 base at V and 5 bases at J, with 8 bases in the middle. Germline-derived CDR1 and CDR2 are MNHNS and SASEGT.

The V call is TRBV18, the J call TRBJ2-6; the D call may be TRBD1 or TRBD2 (5 bases each). This CDR3 is 16 amino acids long. The germline gives CDR1 KGHSH, CDR2 LQKENI. V dropped 6 bases and J dropped 1 base, with 13 bases sitting between them. DNA of the CDR3: TGTGCCAGCTCGCCCGAGGGGAAATCTGGGGCCAACGTCCTGACTTTC. Amino acids: CASSPEGKSGANVLTF.